Listed below are T cell receptor beta chains from one sample, sequenced in a study of post-analysis software for immune sequencing data. TCRdb ran MiXCR on the PCR reads and lists one entry per CDR3 protein. Seen here are fewer than 850,000 distinct CDR3 sequences, around 42% observed once, and the top ten hold roughly 5%. The specimen sequenced was blood. The receptors here all came from a girl aged 10-17 years with multiple sclerosis. Both conserved end residues are part of each CDR3. The D gene is left open where the match is weak. Size values are once, few and many counts, or a class for expanded clones, and some rows have none.

>TRBJ1-4|once|NA|TRBV28
TGTGCCAGCAGTCCATACCTCCGGGACAACGAAAAACTGTTTTTT
CASSPYLRDNEKLFF
>TRBJ1-5|few|TRBD1|TRBV7-8
TGTGCCAGCAGCCTCCTCGACAGGGTCAATCAGCCCCAGCATTTT
CASSLLDRVNQPQHF
>TRBJ2-7|once|TRBD1|TRBV14
TGTGCCAGCAGCCGAGTTTTTGGGGACAGCTACGAGCAGTACTTC
CASSRVFGDSYEQYF
>TRBJ2-7|NA|TRBD2|TRBV20-1
TGCAGTGCTAGGCCGGGACTAGCGGTTGGCTCCTACGAGCAGTACTTC
CSARPGLAVGSYEQYF
>TRBJ2-7|NA|NA|TRBV20-1
TGCAGTGCCGCGTCCCCTACGAGGGTCTTATCCTACGAGCAGTACTTC
CSAASPTRVLSYEQYF
>TRBJ2-7|few|NA|TRBV6-6
TGTGCCAGCAGCCAGGTACAGGATTCCTACGAGCAGTACTTC
CASSQVQDSYEQYF
>TRBJ2-7|NA|NA|TRBV24-1
TGTGCCACCGGGACGGGAGTCCTCCCCTACGAGCAGTACTTC
CATGTGVLPYEQYF
>TRBJ2-1|few|TRBD1|TRBV5-1
TGCGCCAGCAGCGAGGACAGGCTAAGCTCCTACAATGAGCAGTTCTTC
CASSEDRLSSYNEQFF
>TRBJ1-2|NA|NA|TRBV11-3
TGTGCCAGCAGCCGCAGGGGATTGACCTATGGCTACACCTTC
CASSRRGLTYGYTF
>TRBJ2-4|few|NA|TRBV11-2
TGTGCCAGCAGCTGGGGGCAGATGGAGACCAAAAACATTCAGTACTTC
CASSWGQMETKNIQYF
>TRBJ2-7|NA|TRBD2|TRBV7-2
TGTGCCAGCAGCTCGCAAGCGGGAGGGAGCTCCTACGAGCAGTACTTC
CASSSQAGGSSYEQYF
>TRBJ1-2|NA|NA|TRBV27
TGTGCCAGCAGAAAAAGTGGGGAGAACTATGGCTACACCTTC
CASRKSGENYGYTF
>TRBJ2-1|NA|TRBD2|TRBV4-2
TGTGCCAGCAGCTTACGACTAGCGGGAGGACTAAGCAATGAGCAGTTCTTC
CASSLRLAGGLSNEQFF
>TRBJ2-7|NA|NA|TRBV6-5
TGTGCCAGTAACAGGGGGGGGAATCCCTACGAGCAGTACTTC
CASNRGGNPYEQYF
>TRBJ2-1|NA|NA|TRBV7-3
TGTGCCAGCAGCCCTAGTGGAGGTAGTCCTCGCAATGAGCAGTTCTTC
CASSPSGGSPRNEQFF
>TRBJ2-7|NA|TRBD1|TRBV28
TGTGCCAGCAGTTTATTACCTCACGGACAGGACTACGAGCAGTACTTC
CASSLLPHGQDYEQYF
>TRBJ2-7|NA|TRBD2|TRBV20-1
TGCAGTGCTAGAGATGCCGCGGGAGGCTCCTACGAGCAGTACTTC
CSARDAAGGSYEQYF
>TRBJ2-7|NA|NA|TRBV7-2
TGTGCCAGCAGCTTACAGGGTTCCGAGCAGTACTTC
CASSLQGSEQYF
>TRBJ1-1|NA|TRBD1|TRBV20-1
TGCAGTGCTAGCCCCAGGGGCAACAGGGGAACTGAAGCTTTCTTT
CSASPRGNRGTEAFF
>TRBJ1-2|NA|TRBD1|TRBV6-5
TGTGCCAGCAGGCAGACAGGGGACGGCTACACCTTC
CASRQTGDGYTF
>TRBJ1-1|NA|NA|TRBV7-2
TGTGCCAGCAGCTTAGGTGGGGGCGTCGGCACTGAAGCTTTCTTT
CASSLGGGVGTEAFF